What follows are 22 T cell receptor beta chains derived from one specimen sequenced in a study of beta chain features in type 1 diabetes. Expressed TCRB transcripts were sequenced after all isolated RNA was converted to cDNA. Some clones are missing from TCRdb's copy, which holds only in-frame ones; the method was immunoSEQ multiplex PCR. The table shows hundreds of thousands of clones, with less than 20% occurring only once. The sequenced sample was naive CD4+ T cells from blood. The origin of the receptors is a man between 18 and 35 years old in good health.

This clone was detected only a few times. The rearrangement links TRBV11-2 to TRBJ2-7, with 7 nucleotides matching TRBD2. Unmatched junction bases numbered 2, after V lost 1 base and J lost 2 bases. The CDR3 totals 14 residues. CDR1 is SGHAT and CDR2 is FQNNGV in the germline V gene. The CDR3 DNA reads as TGTGCCAGCAGCTTAGGGGGGAGGGCCTACGAGCAGTACTTC. It yields the protein CASSLGGRAYEQYF.

This clone was counted between two and nine times. The chain has TRBV15 and TRBJ2-3, with 7 nucleotides matching TRBD1. Germline CDR1 and CDR2: LNHNV and YYDKDF (reference sequence). This CDR3 has 17 amino acids. The V segment lost 0 bases and the J segment 1 base; nucleotides outside the gene matches: 7. The chain's CDR3 is CATSRDGRGLGTDTQYF. In nucleotides, the CDR3 is TGTGCCACCAGCAGAGATGGTAGGGGGCTTGGCACAGATACGCAGTATTTT.

This clone was observed a handful of times. V is TRBV19 and J is TRBJ1-5, with TRBD1 identical over 7 bases. Germline CDR1 LNHDA, CDR2 SQIVND (reference sequence). V lost 4 bases, J lost 8 bases, and 5 bases stayed unmatched. CDR3 length: 13 residues. CDR3 sequence: CASSTGTGEPQHF. The CDR3 DNA follows: TGTGCCAGTAGTACCGGAACAGGGGAGCCCCAGCATTTT.

V is TRBV10-3 and J is TRBJ2-4; 10 nucleotides agree with TRBD2. After removal of 0 bases from V and 7 bases from J, the junction contained 6 bases not matched to a gene. The CDR3 loop spans 16 amino acids. Germline V lookup: CDR1 ENHRY, CDR2 SYGVKD. The CDR3: CAISESSGGPGNIQYF. The CDR3 bases are TGTGCCATCAGTGAGTCTAGCGGGGGGCCTGGGAACATTCAGTACTTC.

The chain recombines TRBV21-1 with TRBJ2-3; TRBD2, the table's D call, lacks a check against the DNA. TRBV21-1 is flagged as a pseudogene. The CDR3 sequence is 16 residues long. DNA for the CDR3: TGTGCACTCCGGGCTAGCGGGAGCAGGGAAACAGATACGCAGTATTTT. This encodes CALRASGSRETDTQYF.

This chain joins TRBV7-2 and TRBJ1-1, with D perhaps matching TRBD1 (6 bases). Trimming took 1 base from V and 8 from J, leaving 14 bases between them. The V gene's germline CDR1 is SGHTA and CDR2 FQGNSA. The length of the CDR3 is 14 residues. The CDR3 loop reads CASSLVGRQGEAFF. The CDR3 bases are TGTGCCAGCAGCTTAGTTGGACGTCAGGGGGAAGCTTTCTTT. Supplemented by reference TRBV7-2 and TRBJ1-1, the full variable domain reads GAGVSQSPSNKVTEKGKDVELRCDPISGHTALYWYRQSLGQGLEFLIYFQGNSAPDKSGLPSDRFSAERTGGSVSTLTIQRTQQEDSAVYLCASSLVGRQGEAFFGQGTRLTVV.

This clone showed up just a few times. This rearrangement joins TRBV5-6 to TRBJ2-3; 10 nucleotides align to TRBD2. V gave up 0 bases and J gave up 1 base; unmatched junction bases: 2. The germline CDR1 and CDR2 sequences are SGHDT and YYEEEE. The CDR3 totals 16 residues. The CDR3, as DNA: TGTGCCAGCAGCTTGGAAGGGACTAGCGGCACAGATACGCAGTATTTT. It codes for CASSLEGTSGTDTQYF.

The rearrangement uses TRBV5-4 and TRBJ2-7; either TRBD1 or TRBD2 may fit D (5 bases each). The CDR3 sequence is 12 residues long. Germline V gene lookup returns CDR1 SGHNT and CDR2 YYREEE (reference sequence). Trimming took off 4 bases at V and 6 bases at J, with 11 bases between the two ends. The CDR3 is CASSPRGGEQYF. The DNA of the CDR3 is TGTGCCAGCAGCCCCCGTGGGGGCGAGCAGTACTTC.

The rearrangement joins TRBV7-6 to TRBJ2-7, with no clear D. CDR1 and CDR2 from the germline V gene are SGHVS and FNYEAQ. The germline V and J ends were trimmed by 4 bases and 3 bases, with 16 bases remaining between them. The CDR3 is 15 residues long. In nucleotides, the CDR3 is TGTGCCAGCAGCTCCGACACCCAGAGCATCTACGAGCAGTACTTC. Its translation is CASSSDTQSIYEQYF.

This clone was found a few times. The rearrangement links TRBV5-1 to TRBJ1-4; D unresolved. CDR3 size: 13 residues. With 4 bases removed from V and 6 bases from J, the gap between germline ends came to 10 bases. The germline CDR1 and CDR2 sequences are SGHRS and YFSETQ. The CDR3 coding sequence is TGCGCCAGCAGCCCCGGTCAGCATGAAAAACTGTTTTTT. This gives the protein CASSPGQHEKLFF.

This chain uses TRBV15 with TRBJ2-3, with 9 bases identical to TRBD1. With V trimmed by 4 bases and J by 6 bases, 8 bases remained unmatched. CDR3 size: 15 residues. CDR1 is LNHNV and CDR2 is YYDKDF in the germline V gene (reference sequence). The CDR3 reads CATSTGQGIVDTQYF. Written as DNA, the CDR3 is TGTGCCACCAGCACTGGACAGGGGATTGTGGATACGCAGTATTTT.

This sequence joins TRBV4-3 and TRBJ2-7; 7 bases map to TRBD1. With V trimmed by 0 bases and J by 4 bases, 9 bases remained unmatched. In germline, CDR1 is LGHNA, CDR2 YSLEER. The CDR3 extends over 16 amino acids. The CDR3 protein is CASSQDRRQGIYEQYF. As DNA, the CDR3 is TGCGCCAGCAGCCAAGACAGGAGACAGGGAATTTACGAGCAGTACTTC.

Only a few counts were recorded for this clone. CDR3 loop: CATSRDTTGLGYTF. CDR3 nucleotide sequence: TGTGCCACCAGCAGAGACACGACAGGTCTTGGCTACACCTTC. The chain carries TRBV15 and TRBJ1-2; the D gene is possibly TRBD1 (6 bases). The V end was cut by 0 bases, the J end by 7 bases, with 12 bases between. The CDR3 covers 14 residues. Germline V CDR1 and CDR2: LNHNV, YYDKDF (reference sequence).

The J gene is TRBJ2-2, the V gene TRBV5-1; D call uncertain. The CDR3 sequence is 15 residues long. Looked up from germline, CDR1 is SGHRS and CDR2 is YFSETQ. V was cut by 3 bases and J by 1 base, with 10 bases left in between. The CDR3 protein is CASSSIRRNTGELFF. CDR3 bases: TGCGCCAGCAGCTCGATTCGGAGGAACACCGGGGAGCTGTTTTTT.

The rearrangement uses TRBV5-1 and TRBJ1-5; TRBD1 matches 8 bases. J gave up 6 bases and V 1 base, and 6 bases lay outside the gene matches. The CDR3 contains 15 residues. The germline gives CDR1 SGHRS, CDR2 YFSETQ. The CDR3 nucleotides read TGCGCCAGCAGCTTGTCCGGACAGGGCAGTCAGCCCCAGCATTTT. It translates to CASSLSGQGSQPQHF.

This clone came up a few times. The V gene is TRBV4-3, the J gene TRBJ2-7; D is uncertain. This CDR3 has 13 amino acids. The germline V and J ends were trimmed by 3 bases and 0 bases, with 6 bases remaining between them. The germline CDR1 and CDR2 sequences are LGHNA and YSLEER. CDR3 DNA: TGCGCCAGCAGCCAGACGAGCTCCTACGAGCAGTACTTC. It codes for CASSQTSSYEQYF.

This chain joins TRBV6-7 and TRBJ2-1, with TRBD1 matching 11 bases. TRBV6-7 belongs to the ORF category, with a function that is uncertain. This CDR3 region has 15 residues. Germline trimming cut 2 bases from V and 8 bases from J; bases unmatched to any gene: 5. The CDR3 coding sequence is TGTGCCAGCAGTTACCTGGGACAGGGGGGATATGAGCAGTTCTTC. This sequence encodes CASSYLGQGGYEQFF.

This clone was found a few times. The chain carries TRBV16 and TRBJ2-3; TRBD1 might be the D (6 bases). The CDR3 loop spans 15 amino acids. V dropped 0 bases and J dropped 3 bases, with 10 bases sitting between them. Germline V gives CDR1 KGHSY, CDR2 FQNENV. The CDR3 here is CASSQSGGRTDTQYF. CDR3 in DNA: TGTGCCAGCAGCCAATCTGGGGGCCGAACAGATACGCAGTATTTT.

This clone was seen more than once but under ten times. The chain joins TRBV29-1 to TRBJ1-2, with TRBD1 identical over 10 bases. Trimming took 5 bases from V and 4 from J; bases not matched to a gene: 13. This CDR3 comprises 16 residues. In germline, CDR1 is SQVTM, CDR2 ANQGSEA. The CDR3 DNA sequence: TGCAGCGTTCCCTCCGACAGGGGGCGTTTTCCCTATGGCTACACCTTC. This translates into CSVPSDRGRFPYGYTF.

The chain is built from TRBV6-5 and TRBJ1-2; TRBD1 agrees at 10 bases. This CDR3 is built from 12 residues. Germline loops: CDR1 MNHEY, CDR2 SVGAGI. V was pared by 5 bases and J by 8 bases, with 2 bases of the junction left unmatched. CDR3 DNA sequence: TGTGCCAGCAGTGGACAGGGGGGCGGCTACACCTTC. Its translation is CASSGQGGGYTF.

The table lists this clone with a few counts. This rearrangement joins TRBV7-9 to TRBJ1-5, with TRBD1 identical over 7 bases. Trimming removed 2 bases from V and 2 bases from J; junction bases left unmatched: 9. Germline values: CDR1 SEHNR, CDR2 FQNEAQ (reference sequence). The length of the CDR3 is 17 residues. The CDR3: CASSLSTGVRGNQPQHF. In DNA form, the CDR3 reads TGTGCCAGCAGCTTATCCACAGGGGTGCGGGGCAATCAGCCCCAGCATTTT.

The chain carries TRBV18 and TRBJ2-3; unclear D gene. The germline V gene encodes CDR1 KGHSH and CDR2 LQKENI. The CDR3 is made up of 14 amino acids. V shed 0 bases and J shed 2 bases, with 6 bases lying between them. CDR3 residues: CASSPPSLTDTQYF. CDR3 nucleotides: TGTGCCAGCTCACCACCGAGCCTCACAGATACGCAGTATTTT. Combining the CDR3 with reference TRBV18 and TRBJ2-3 gives the whole variable domain NAGVMQNPRHLVRRRGQEARLRCSPMKGHSHVYWYRQLPEEGLKFMVYLQKENIIDESGMPKERFSAEFPKEGPSILRIQQVVRGDSAAYFCASSPPSLTDTQYFGPGTRLTVL.